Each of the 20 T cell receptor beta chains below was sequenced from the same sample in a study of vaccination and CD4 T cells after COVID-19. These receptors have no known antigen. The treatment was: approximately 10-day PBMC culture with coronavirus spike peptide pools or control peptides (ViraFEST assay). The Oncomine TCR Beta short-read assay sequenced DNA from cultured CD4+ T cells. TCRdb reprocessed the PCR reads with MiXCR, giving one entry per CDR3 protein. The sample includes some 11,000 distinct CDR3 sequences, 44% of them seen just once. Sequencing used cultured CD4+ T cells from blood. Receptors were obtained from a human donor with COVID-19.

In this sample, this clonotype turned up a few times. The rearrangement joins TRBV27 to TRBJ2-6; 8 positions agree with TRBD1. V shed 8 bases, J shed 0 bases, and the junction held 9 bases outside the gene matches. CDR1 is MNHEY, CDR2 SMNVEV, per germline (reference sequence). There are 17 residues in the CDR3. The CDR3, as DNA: TGTGCCAGCCGAACGGACAGGGTGAACTCTGGGGCCAACGTCCTGACTTTC. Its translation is CASRTDRVNSGANVLTF.

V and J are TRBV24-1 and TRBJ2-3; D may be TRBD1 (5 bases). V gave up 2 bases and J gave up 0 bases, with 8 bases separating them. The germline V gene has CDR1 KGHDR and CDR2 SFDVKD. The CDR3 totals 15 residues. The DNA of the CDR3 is TGTGCCACCAGTGATTCGGCAGGGAGCACAGATACGCAGTATTTT. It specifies CATSDSAGSTDTQYF.

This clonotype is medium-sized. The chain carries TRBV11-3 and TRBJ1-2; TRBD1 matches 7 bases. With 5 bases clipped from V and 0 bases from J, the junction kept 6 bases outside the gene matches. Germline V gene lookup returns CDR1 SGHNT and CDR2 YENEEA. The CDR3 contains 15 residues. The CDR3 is CASSPNRGANYGYTF. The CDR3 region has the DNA TGTGCCAGCAGCCCCAACAGGGGAGCTAACTATGGCTACACCTTC.

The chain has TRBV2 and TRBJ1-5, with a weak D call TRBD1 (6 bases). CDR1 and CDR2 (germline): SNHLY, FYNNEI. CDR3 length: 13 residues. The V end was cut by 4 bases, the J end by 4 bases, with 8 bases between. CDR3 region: CASSATGNQPQHF. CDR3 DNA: TGTGCCAGCAGTGCGACAGGAAATCAGCCCCAGCATTTT.

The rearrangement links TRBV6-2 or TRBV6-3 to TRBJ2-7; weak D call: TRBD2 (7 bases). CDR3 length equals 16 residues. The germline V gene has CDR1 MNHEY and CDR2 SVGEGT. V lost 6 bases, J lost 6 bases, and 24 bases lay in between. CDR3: CASRGGGPQLTIEQYF. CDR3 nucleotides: TGTGCCAGCAGAGGCGGGGGCCCCCAACTGACGATCGAGCAGTACTTC.

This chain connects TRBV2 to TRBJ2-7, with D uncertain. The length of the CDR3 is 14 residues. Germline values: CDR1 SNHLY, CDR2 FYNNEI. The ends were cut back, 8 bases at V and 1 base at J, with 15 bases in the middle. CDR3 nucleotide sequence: TGTGCCAGCGTGCAGCCAATATTATCCTACGAGCAGTACTTC. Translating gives CASVQPILSYEQYF.

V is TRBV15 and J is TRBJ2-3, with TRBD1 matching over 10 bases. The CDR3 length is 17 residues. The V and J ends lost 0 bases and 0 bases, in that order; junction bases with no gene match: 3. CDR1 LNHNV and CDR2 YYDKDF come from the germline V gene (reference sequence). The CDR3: CATSRDGQGVSTDTQYF. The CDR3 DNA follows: TGTGCCACCAGCAGAGATGGACAGGGGGTAAGCACAGATACGCAGTATTTT.

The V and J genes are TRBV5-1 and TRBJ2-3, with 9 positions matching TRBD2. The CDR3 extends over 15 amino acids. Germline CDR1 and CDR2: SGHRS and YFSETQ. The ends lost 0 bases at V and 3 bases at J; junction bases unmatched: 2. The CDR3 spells CASSLGLAGTDTQYF. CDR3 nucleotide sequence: TGCGCCAGCAGCTTGGGGCTAGCGGGGACAGATACGCAGTATTTT.

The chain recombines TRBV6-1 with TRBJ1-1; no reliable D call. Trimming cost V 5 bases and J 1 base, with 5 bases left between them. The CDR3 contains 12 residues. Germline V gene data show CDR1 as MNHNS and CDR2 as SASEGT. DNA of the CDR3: TGTGCCAGCAGTCCCAGGAACACTGAAGCTTTCTTT. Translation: CASSPRNTEAFF.

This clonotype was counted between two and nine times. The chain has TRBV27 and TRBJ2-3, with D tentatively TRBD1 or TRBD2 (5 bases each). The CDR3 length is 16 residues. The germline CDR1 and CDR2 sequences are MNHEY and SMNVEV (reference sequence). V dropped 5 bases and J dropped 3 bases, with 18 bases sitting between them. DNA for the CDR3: TGTGCCAGCAGTCTCGGGACCACCATGGGGACAGATACGCAGTATTTT. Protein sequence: CASSLGTTMGTDTQYF.

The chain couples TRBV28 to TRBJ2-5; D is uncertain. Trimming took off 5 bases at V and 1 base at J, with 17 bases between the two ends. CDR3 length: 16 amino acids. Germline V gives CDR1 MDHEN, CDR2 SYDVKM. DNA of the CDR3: TGTGCCAGCAGTCCCTTGAGGTCCCTTGGCCAAGAGACCCAGTACTTC. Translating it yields CASSPLRSLGQETQYF.

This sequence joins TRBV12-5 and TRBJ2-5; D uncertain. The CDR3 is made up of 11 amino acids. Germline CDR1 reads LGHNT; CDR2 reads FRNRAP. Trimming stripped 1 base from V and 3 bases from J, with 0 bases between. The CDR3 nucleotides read TGTGCTAGTGGTTTGGAAGAGACCCAGTACTTC. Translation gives CASGLEETQYF. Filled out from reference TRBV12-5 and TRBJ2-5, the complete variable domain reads DARVTQTPRHKVTEMGQEVTMRCQPILGHNTVFWYRQTMMQGLELLAYFRNRAPLDDSGMPKDRFSAEMPDATLATLKIQPSEPRDSAVYFCASGLEETQYFGPGTRLLVL.

CDR3 in DNA: TGTGCCAGCAGACCGGGACAGAGAAACTGGAATGAAAAACTGTTTTTT. Protein sequence: CASRPGQRNWNEKLFF. The J gene is TRBJ1-4, the V gene TRBV6-1, with 7 nucleotides matching TRBD1. The junction had 12 bases not matched to a gene; V was cut back by 6 bases and J by 5 bases. The CDR3 extends over 16 amino acids. Germline values: CDR1 MNHNS, CDR2 SASEGT.

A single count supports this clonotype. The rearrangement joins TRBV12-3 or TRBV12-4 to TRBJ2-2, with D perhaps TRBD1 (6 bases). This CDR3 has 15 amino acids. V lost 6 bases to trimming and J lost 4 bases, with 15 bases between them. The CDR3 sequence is CASSPTGSRTGELFF. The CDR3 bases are TGTGCCAGCAGCCCGACAGGTTCCCGCACCGGGGAGCTGTTTTTT.

CDR3 region: CASMTAGASSPLHF. Written as DNA, the CDR3 is TGTGCCAGCATGACGGCGGGGGCGTCTTCACCCCTCCACTTT. The rearrangement uses TRBV12-3 or TRBV12-4 and TRBJ1-6; perhaps TRBD1 as D (6 bases). The V gene lost 7 bases and the J gene lost 9 bases, with 16 bases spanning the gap. The CDR3 sequence is 14 residues long.

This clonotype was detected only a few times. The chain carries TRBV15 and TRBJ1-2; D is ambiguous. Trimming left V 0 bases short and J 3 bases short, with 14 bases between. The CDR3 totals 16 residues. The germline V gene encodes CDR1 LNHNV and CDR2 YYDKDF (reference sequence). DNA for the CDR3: TGTGCCACCAGCAGAGATCAAGGAGAGAGAGACTATGGCTACACCTTC. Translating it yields CATSRDQGERDYGYTF.

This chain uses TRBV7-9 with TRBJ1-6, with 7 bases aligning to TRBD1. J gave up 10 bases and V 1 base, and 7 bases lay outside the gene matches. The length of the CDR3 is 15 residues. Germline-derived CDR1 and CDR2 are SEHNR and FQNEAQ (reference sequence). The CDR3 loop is CASSLGQGEKSPLHF. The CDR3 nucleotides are TGTGCCAGCAGCTTAGGGCAGGGGGAAAAGTCACCCCTCCACTTT.

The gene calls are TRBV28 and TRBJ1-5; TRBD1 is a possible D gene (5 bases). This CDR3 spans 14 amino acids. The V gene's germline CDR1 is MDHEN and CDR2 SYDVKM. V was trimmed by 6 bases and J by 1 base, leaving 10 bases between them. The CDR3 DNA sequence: TGTGCCAGCAGGGGGCAGGGAAGCAATCAGCCCCAGCATTTT. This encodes CASRGQGSNQPQHF.

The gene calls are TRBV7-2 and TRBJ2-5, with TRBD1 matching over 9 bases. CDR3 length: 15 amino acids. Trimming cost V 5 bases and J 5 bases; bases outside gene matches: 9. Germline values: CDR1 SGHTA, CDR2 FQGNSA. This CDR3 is CASSHRDREFETQYF. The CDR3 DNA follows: TGTGCCAGCAGCCACCGGGACAGGGAATTCGAGACCCAGTACTTC.

The CDR3 loop is CSARWNSSYEQYF. In nucleotides, the CDR3 is TGCAGTGCTAGATGGAATTCCTCCTACGAGCAGTACTTC. The gene calls are TRBV20-1 and TRBJ2-7; D remains ambiguous. The CDR3 totals 13 residues. Germline V gene sequence: CDR1 DFQATT, CDR2 SNEGSKA (reference sequence). The ends were cut back, 2 bases at V and 0 bases at J, with 8 bases in the middle.